This passage covers 9 T cell receptor beta chains from one sample sequenced in a study of beta chain features in type 1 diabetes listed by TCRdb under 2018. Library prep was done by the immunoSEQ multiplex PCR assay. The entire isolated RNA was reverse transcribed using the High Capacity cDNA Reverse Transcription Kit, and thus expressed TCRB transcripts were sequenced. This immuneACCESS table, as held by TCRdb, lists in-frame sequences with V and J called but not all clones. Of the missing ones, under half trace to an unresolved V gene in checked studies; the others have no known cause. The sample yields 300,000 to 400,000 clones; about 10% were counted once. The ten largest clones represent 0.015% of the sample. Sequencing input: naive CD4+ T cells from blood. The cell subset or site label of this sample denotes: true naive CD4+ T cells. Every receptor here comes from a woman aged 25 to 39 in good health.

This clone was counted between two and nine times. The chain combines TRBV7-2 with TRBJ2-3; TRBD1 matches 10 bases. The V gene end was trimmed by 0 bases and the J gene end by 7 bases; junction bases not matched to a gene: 7. The V gene's germline CDR1 is SGHTA and CDR2 FQGNSA. The CDR3 loop spans 16 amino acids. The CDR3 spells CASSLAGTGERNTQYF. CDR3 sequence (DNA): TGTGCCAGCAGCTTAGCCGGGACAGGGGAGAGAAATACGCAGTATTTT.

There are a few counts of this clone. The chain couples TRBV6-5 to TRBJ2-7; TRBD2 agrees at 7 bases. Germline V gene lookup returns CDR1 MNHEY and CDR2 SVGAGI. Trimming took 5 bases from V and 2 from J; bases not matched to a gene: 6. The CDR3 runs to 14 residues. The CDR3 sequence: CASSIAGDPYEQYF. In DNA form, the CDR3 reads TGTGCCAGCAGTATAGCGGGTGATCCCTACGAGCAGTACTTC.

The chain carries TRBV30 and TRBJ2-7; no clear D gene. This CDR3 has 12 residues. The germline CDR1 and CDR2 sequences are GTSNPN and SVGIG (reference sequence). V shed 5 bases and J shed 6 bases, with 14 bases lying between them. Here the CDR3 reads CAWSSGLGEQYF. The CDR3, as DNA: TGTGCCTGGTCCTCCGGGTTGGGCGAGCAGTACTTC.

V usage is TRBV9 and J usage is TRBJ2-3, with 10 bases aligning to TRBD2. The trim removed 0 bases at V and 2 bases at J, leaving 6 bases unmatched. CDR3 length: 17 amino acids. Germline CDR1 and CDR2: SGDLS and YYNGEE. CDR3 region: CASSVASTSGNTDTQYF. The CDR3 DNA reads as TGTGCCAGCAGCGTAGCTTCTACTAGCGGGAACACAGATACGCAGTATTTT.

This clone was counted between two and nine times. J is TRBJ1-1 and V is TRBV6-1, with 7 bases matching TRBD1. Trimming at V came to 9 bases and at J to 2 bases, leaving 9 bases not matched to a gene. CDR1 is MNHNS and CDR2 is SASEGT in the germline V gene. The CDR3 extends over 14 amino acids. CDR3 amino acids: CASRNDRANTEAFF. The CDR3 DNA is TGTGCCAGTCGAAACGACAGGGCCAACACTGAAGCTTTCTTT.

The genes are TRBV30 and TRBJ2-3; a weak D match, TRBD1 (6 bases). The V end was cut by 1 base, the J end by 5 bases, with 19 bases between. CDR3 size: 16 residues. Germline assignment: CDR1 GTSNPN and CDR2 SVGIG (reference sequence). CDR3 sequence reads: CAWSDTRPLGGDTQYF. CDR3 nucleotide sequence: TGTGCCTGGAGTGATACGCGGCCACTAGGGGGAGATACGCAGTATTTT.

This clone appeared a few times. The V call is TRBV7-2, the J call TRBJ1-2; D not resolved. Germline CDR1 reads SGHTA; CDR2 reads FQGNSA. CDR3 length: 15 amino acids. Trimming removed 2 bases from V and 8 bases from J, with 18 bases in between. CDR3 sequence (DNA): TGTGCCAGCAGCTTAAGGTCAGGTAGATATGAAGGCTACACCTTC. This codes for CASSLRSGRYEGYTF.

This clone was detected a few times. The chain couples TRBV7-6 to TRBJ2-3; 10 nucleotides match TRBD2. This CDR3 spans 16 amino acids. Germline trimming cut 4 bases from V and 4 bases from J; bases unmatched to any gene: 8. Germline V gene data show CDR1 as SGHVS and CDR2 as FNYEAQ. The CDR3 is CASSSLAGEGADTQYF. DNA of the CDR3: TGTGCCAGCAGCTCGCTAGCGGGAGAGGGGGCAGATACGCAGTATTTT.

This clone was counted between two and nine times. The V gene is TRBV30, the J gene TRBJ2-3; 7 nucleotides match TRBD2. The J segment lost 2 bases and the V segment lost 1 base, leaving 6 bases of the junction unmatched. The CDR3 spans 15 residues. Germline V gives CDR1 GTSNPN, CDR2 SVGIG (reference sequence). The CDR3 loop reads CAWSAWEGYTDTQYF. DNA for the CDR3: TGTGCCTGGAGTGCCTGGGAGGGGTACACAGATACGCAGTATTTT.